This record looks at one T cell receptor (beta chain) sequence and its context. This entry is derived from a study of blood T cell repertoires in COVID-19. Study-level background: The United States, Italy and Spain supplied acute and convalescent COVID-19 samples. T cells, B-cell-depleted T cells, or PBMCs provided the cDNA or gDNA that served as material.

This CDR3 is 15 amino acids long. Unmatched junction bases numbered 9, after V lost 3 bases and J lost 5 bases. Germline V CDR1 and CDR2: DFQATT, SNEGSKA (reference sequence). In the study's own analysis: Amplification with reference gene primers provided the estimates of nucleated cell counts. Clones were read by immunoSEQ multiplex PCR, and TCRdb kept only the in-frame ones, dropping some. V, J and clone size reflect that table, while D and trimming were determined from the DNA. The data show some 200,000 clones, about nine tenths seen once. Sequenced input: peripheral blood. The chain joins TRBV20-1 to TRBJ2-3; 9 bases fit TRBD2. This TCR came from a man between 65 and 85 years old with acute or convalescent COVID-19. The CDR3 region is CSASSAGGPVDTQYF. DNA for the CDR3: TGCAGTGCTAGTTCGGCGGGAGGGCCCGTAGATACGCAGTATTTT.